These T cell receptor beta chains were read from a single sample in a study of T cells in Graves' hyperthyroidism and ophthalmopathy. TCRdb used MiXCR to reprocess the multiplex PCR reads, holding one entry per CDR3 protein. The sample includes hundreds of thousands of distinct CDR3 sequences, roughly a sixth seen only once; the top ten take 2.5% to 4%. The sequenced sample was blood. All receptors derive from a woman aged 40 to 50 with Graves' ophthalmopathy. The CDR3 runs from the conserved cysteine through the conserved F or W. The D gene is left open where the match is weak. Size is omitted from some rows. Given values are once, few, many or a class for expanded clones.

v_call: TRBV30; d_call: .; clone_size: few; j_call: TRBJ1-5; cdr3_nt: TGTGCCTGGAGTGCCGGGCAGGTCTTTAATCAGCCCCAGCATTTT; cdr3_aa: CAWSAGQVFNQPQHF
v_call: TRBV20-1; d_call: .; clone_size: few; j_call: TRBJ1-2; cdr3_nt: TGCAGTTTCGAGCGGGACACTACTAACTATGGCTACACCTTC; cdr3_aa: CSFERDTTNYGYTF
v_call: TRBV11-2; d_call: .; clone_size: many; j_call: TRBJ1-1; cdr3_nt: TGTGCCAGCAGCTTTCAGGAATCGAGCACTGAAGCTTTCTTT; cdr3_aa: CASSFQESSTEAFF
v_call: TRBV28; d_call: .; clone_size: .; j_call: TRBJ2-7; cdr3_nt: TGTGCCAGCAGTTTATCAGAGTCTACTCGGTCCTACGAGCAGTACTTC; cdr3_aa: CASSLSESTRSYEQYF
v_call: TRBV7-6; d_call: TRBD2; clone_size: .; j_call: TRBJ2-5; cdr3_nt: TGTGCCAGCAGTAAGACTAGCGGGAGCCAAGAGACCCAGTACTTC; cdr3_aa: CASSKTSGSQETQYF
v_call: TRBV6-1; d_call: .; clone_size: few; j_call: TRBJ1-2; cdr3_nt: TGTGCCAGCAGTGGGACAGCGCTTGGACGGGTTGAGGGCTACACCTTC; cdr3_aa: CASSGTALGRVEGYTF
v_call: TRBV6-1; d_call: TRBD2; clone_size: few; j_call: TRBJ2-1; cdr3_nt: TGTGCCAGCGCTCGAGCGGGGGATTACAATGAGCAGTTCTTC; cdr3_aa: CASARAGDYNEQFF
v_call: TRBV14; d_call: .; clone_size: few; j_call: TRBJ2-2; cdr3_nt: TGTGCCAGCAGCCCAACCAGGACAGGGGAGCTGTTTTTT; cdr3_aa: CASSPTRTGELFF
v_call: TRBV20-1; d_call: TRBD2; clone_size: few; j_call: TRBJ2-7; cdr3_nt: TGCAGTGCTAGCATCCCGGGGGGGGGACGCTACGAGCAGTACTTC; cdr3_aa: CSASIPGGGRYEQYF
v_call: TRBV20-1; d_call: .; clone_size: many; j_call: TRBJ1-1; cdr3_nt: TGCAGTGCTAGAGATAGTAAGGGCACTGAAGCTTTCTTT; cdr3_aa: CSARDSKGTEAFF
v_call: TRBV12-3/TRBV12-4; d_call: TRBD1; clone_size: .; j_call: TRBJ2-2; cdr3_nt: TGTGCCAGCAACCCGGACAGGAGCCCCGGGGAGCTGTTTTTT; cdr3_aa: CASNPDRSPGELFF
v_call: TRBV6-5; d_call: .; clone_size: .; j_call: TRBJ2-1; cdr3_nt: TGTGCCAGCAGTTACTCGAATGAGGGACGACGCGAGCAGTTCTTC; cdr3_aa: CASSYSNEGRREQFF
v_call: TRBV5-4; d_call: .; clone_size: few; j_call: TRBJ2-1; cdr3_nt: TGTGCCAGCAGCCCCCAGGCGGCATACAATGAGCAGTTCTTC; cdr3_aa: CASSPQAAYNEQFF
v_call: TRBV6-1; d_call: TRBD2; clone_size: many; j_call: TRBJ2-1; cdr3_nt: TGTGCCAGCAACTCCCGGGCTAGCGGTCACAATGAGCAGTTCTTC; cdr3_aa: CASNSRASGHNEQFF